The T cell receptor (beta chain) described here comes from a study of T cells in tumors after PD-1 blockade. The overall study: Prior checkpoint blockade, systemic immunosuppressant use, or anti-cancer therapy within 4 weeks excluded patients. Peripheral blood samples averaged around 33,000 unique clonotypes and 95,000 to 120,000 templates. Some patients also took daily vismodegib 150 mg during anti-PD-1 treatment. Either cemiplimab 350 mg every 2 weeks or pembrolizumab 200 mg every 3 weeks was given.

The CDR3 totals 12 residues. With 2 bases removed from V and 10 bases from J, the gap between germline ends came to 9 bases. Germline CDR1 is SEHNR and CDR2 is FQNEAQ (reference sequence). This table comes from immunoSEQ multiplex PCR, and its TCRdb copy is limited to in-frame clones, with some not included. The sample includes approximately 13,000 clones, about 82% seen only once; the top ten take 20% to 25%. V is TRBV7-9 and J is TRBJ2-1; D remains ambiguous. This sequence originates from a human donor with basal cell carcinoma. This sample comprised PBMCs, obtained after anti-PD-1 treatment. The CDR3 nucleotides read TGTGCCAGCAGCTTATTGACCGAAGAGCAGTTCTTC. Translated: CASSLLTEEQFF. Complete variable domain (other parts from reference TRBV7-9 and TRBJ2-1): DTGVSQNPRHKITKRGQNVTFRCDPISEHNRLYWYRQTLGQGPEFLTYFQNEAQLEKSRLLSDRFSAERPKGSFSTLEIQRTEQGDSAMYLCASSLLTEEQFFGPGTRLTVL.